The following is a T cell receptor beta chain sequence with its context. Germline CDR1 and CDR2: SGHRS and YFSETQ. V was trimmed by 4 bases and J by 1 base, leaving 17 bases between them. The CDR3 totals 16 residues. This sample is part of a study of blood T cell repertoires in COVID-19. Seattle's enrolled individuals joined amid active infection and were then monitored longitudinally. Libraries were prepared by immunoSEQ multiplex PCR; TCRdb keeps only in-frame clonotypes and omits some of them. The data show 150,000 to 250,000 clones, about 76% seen once. The rearrangement uses TRBV5-1 and TRBJ1-1, with D possibly being TRBD1 (5 bases). This receptor was identified in a middle-aged woman with COVID-19, enrolled during active disease. Sequenced: peripheral blood. The CDR3 coding sequence is TGCGCCAGCAGCCAGGGTGCCGTGGGAACGAACACTGAAGCTTTCTTT. It translates to CASSQGAVGTNTEAFF.